The 14 T cell receptor beta chains presented below share a single source sample, sequenced in a study of human T cells and chemical hapten exposure. Using its own MiXCR run on the RACE reads, TCRdb lists one record per CDR3 protein. The sample includes under 100,000 distinct CDR3 sequences, roughly an eighth of them seen just once. The time point here: patch test 2, 6 weeks after DPC sensitization. Treatment of the sample: therapeutic diphenylcyclopropenone sensitization with weekly scalp DPC. The sample consisted of whole blood, taken in connection with sensitization to the hapten diphenylcyclopropenone (DPC). All receptors derive from a woman aged 40 to 50 with alopecia areata. Some clones in this sample may be carry-over from other donors' samples.

This clonotype came up a few times. The V and J genes are TRBV29-1 and TRBJ1-2, with D unclear. The CDR3 loop spans 13 amino acids. Germline lookup yields CDR1 SQVTM and CDR2 ANQGSEA. Between the trimmed V and J ends, which lost 2 bases and 2 bases, there was a span of 9 bases. The CDR3 loop reads CSVESLQNYGYTF. The DNA for the CDR3 is TGCAGCGTTGAATCGTTGCAGAACTATGGCTACACCTTC.

The chain uses TRBV7-2 and TRBJ1-1; a possible D gene is TRBD1 (6 bases). Trimming shortened V by 5 bases and J by 4 bases, and 14 bases separated the two germline ends. Germline values: CDR1 SGHTA, CDR2 FQGNSA. The CDR3 has 14 residues. The CDR3 sequence: CASSPQGQLTEAFF. CDR3 in DNA: TGTGCCAGCAGCCCCCAAGGACAGCTCACTGAAGCTTTCTTT. Variable domain in full (rest from reference TRBV7-2 and TRBJ1-1): GAGVSQSPSNKVTEKGKDVELRCDPISGHTALYWYRQSLGQGLEFLIYFQGNSAPDKSGLPSDRFSAERTGGSVSTLTIQRTQQEDSAVYLCASSPQGQLTEAFFGQGTRLTVV.

The J gene is TRBJ2-1, the V gene TRBV15, with 8 bases fitting TRBD2. The CDR3 spans 15 residues. The germline gives CDR1 LNHNV, CDR2 YYDKDF (reference sequence). The V segment lost 0 bases and the J segment 8 bases; nucleotides outside the gene matches: 6. For the CDR3, the DNA is TGTGCCACCAGCAGAGACGGGACTAGTGTCCATGAGCAGTTCTTC. Protein: CATSRDGTSVHEQFF.

This clonotype has ten or more counts. The V call is TRBV9, the J call TRBJ2-1; either TRBD1 or TRBD2 may fit D (5 bases each). Germline assignment: CDR1 SGDLS and CDR2 YYNGEE. This CDR3 has 15 amino acids. V dropped 0 bases and J dropped 5 bases, with 12 bases sitting between them. For the CDR3, the DNA is TGTGCCAGCAGCGTAGTGGGGGTTCCTAACAATGAGCAGTTCTTC. It is translated as CASSVVGVPNNEQFF. The whole variable domain, filled in from reference TRBV9 and TRBJ2-1, reads DSGVTQTPKHLITATGQRVTLRCSPRSGDLSVYWYQQSLDQGLQFLIQYYNGEERAKGNILERFSAQQFPDLHSELNLSSLELGDSALYFCASSVVGVPNNEQFFGPGTRLTVL.

The chain joins TRBV7-9 to TRBJ1-4; D is uncertain. Trimming took 6 bases from V and 4 from J, leaving 6 bases between them. The CDR3 sequence is 12 residues long. Looked up from germline, CDR1 is SEHNR and CDR2 is FQNEAQ (reference sequence). CDR3 sequence reads: CASRRLNEKLFF. The CDR3 nucleotides are TGTGCCAGCAGACGCCTTAATGAAAAACTGTTTTTT.

This clonotype was counted ten times or more. This chain uses TRBV7-2 with TRBJ1-1; 9 positions agree with TRBD1. The CDR3 sequence is 14 residues long. The J segment lost 2 bases and the V segment lost 6 bases, leaving 4 bases of the junction unmatched. Looked up from germline, CDR1 is SGHTA and CDR2 is FQGNSA. CDR3 DNA sequence: TGTGCCAGCAGGGACAGGGGTTTCAACACTGAAGCTTTCTTT. As protein: CASRDRGFNTEAFF.

This clonotype was observed a handful of times. CDR3 bases: TGTGCCAGCAGTTTTAATTCGGGACTAGCGGGGGAACCCTCGAACACCGGGGAGCTGTTTTTT. Translating gives CASSFNSGLAGEPSNTGELFF. The V gene is TRBV6-2 or TRBV6-3, the J gene TRBJ2-2; 14 nucleotides line up with TRBD2. Per germline, CDR1 MNHEY and CDR2 SVGEGT. The length of the CDR3 is 21 residues. With V trimmed by 4 bases and J by 0 bases, 13 bases remained unmatched.

This clonotype was seen ten or more times. The rearrangement joins TRBV10-3 to TRBJ2-2; TRBD1 might be the D (5 bases). Trimming left V 4 bases short and J 2 bases short, with 11 bases between. The CDR3 loop spans 15 amino acids. Germline loops: CDR1 ENHRY, CDR2 SYGVKD. The CDR3 region has the DNA TGTGCCATCAGTGGGCGGACACTAAACACCGGGGAGCTGTTTTTT. It is translated as CAISGRTLNTGELFF.

This clonotype occurred many times. The chain employs TRBV6-1 and TRBJ2-1; D not resolved. V was cut by 9 bases and J by 0 bases, with 12 bases left in between. This CDR3 has 14 amino acids. CDR1 is MNHNS, CDR2 SASEGT, per germline. The DNA of the CDR3 is TGTGCCAGTAGCACAGAGAGCTCCTACAATGAGCAGTTCTTC. Its protein is CASSTESSYNEQFF.

This chain links TRBV6-2 or TRBV6-3 with TRBJ2-1; D possibly uses TRBD1 or TRBD2 (5 bases each). This CDR3 has 15 residues. V shed 2 bases and J shed 10 bases, with 18 bases lying between them. Germline CDR1 and CDR2: MNHEY and SVGEGT. The CDR3 sequence: CASSYLQPGRPEQFF. CDR3 bases: TGTGCCAGCAGTTACCTCCAGCCGGGACGCCCAGAGCAGTTCTTC.

The V and J genes are TRBV28 and TRBJ2-7; 11 positions match TRBD2. From germline, CDR1 is MDHEN and CDR2 SYDVKM. The ends lost 4 bases at V and 4 bases at J; junction bases unmatched: 15. This CDR3 has 18 residues. The CDR3 spells CASSSGTSGTPRIYEQYF. For the CDR3, the DNA is TGTGCCAGCAGTTCAGGGACTAGCGGCACTCCAAGAATTTACGAGCAGTACTTC.

This clonotype has more than one count but fewer than ten. The V call is TRBV7-8, the J call TRBJ2-2; a possible D gene is TRBD1 (7 bases). V was shortened by 5 bases and J by 4 bases, with 14 bases between the two germline ends. This CDR3 contains 15 residues. Germline loops: CDR1 SGHVS, CDR2 FQNEAQ. In DNA form, the CDR3 reads TGTGCCAGCAGCCCGAGACAGGGACTCACCGGGGAGCTGTTTTTT. Protein sequence: CASSPRQGLTGELFF.

This clonotype was seen repeatedly, ten times or more. This chain joins TRBV27 and TRBJ1-6; tentatively, D is TRBD1 (5 bases). Germline V gives CDR1 MNHEY, CDR2 SMNVEV (reference sequence). There are 15 residues in the CDR3. Trimming took off 6 bases at V and 4 bases at J, with 13 bases between the two ends. The CDR3 is CASRPRWGYNSPLHF. The CDR3 DNA follows: TGTGCCAGCAGGCCCCGGTGGGGGTATAATTCACCCCTCCACTTT.

The chain links TRBV28 to TRBJ2-2; D is perhaps TRBD2 (5 bases). Germline CDR1 and CDR2: MDHEN and SYDVKM. CDR3 size: 15 residues. The V and J ends lost 5 bases and 6 bases respectively, with 16 bases between them. DNA of the CDR3: TGTGCCAGCAGTCCCGACGGGCGGGCGGCCGGGGAGCTGTTTTTT. Protein product: CASSPDGRAAGELFF.